Presented here are 28 T cell receptor beta chains from one specimen sequenced in a study of T cell responses to AZD1222 COVID-19 vaccine. Measured with immunoSEQ multiplex PCR; TCRdb has only the in-frame clones, and not every one. Of approximately 150,000 clones listed, around 84% are singletons. The starting material was peripheral blood, obtained 28 days after the second AZD1222 dose. The receptors shown here come from an adult who received the AZD1222 COVID-19 vaccine.

This clone was observed a handful of times. The rearrangement joins TRBV10-3 to TRBJ1-2; perhaps TRBD1 as D (6 bases). The germline V gene encodes CDR1 ENHRY and CDR2 SYGVKD. There are 15 residues in the CDR3. V lost 2 bases and J 0 bases, leaving 10 bases between the germline ends. CDR3 in DNA: TGTGCCATCAGTGAGGGCCGGGACACTAACTATGGCTACACCTTC. Encoded protein: CAISEGRDTNYGYTF.

The rearrangement uses TRBV5-1 and TRBJ1-1; D is perhaps TRBD1 (5 bases). The ends were cut back, 0 bases at V and 1 base at J, with 7 bases in the middle. Per germline, CDR1 SGHRS and CDR2 YFSETQ. The CDR3 runs 14 residues. The CDR3 DNA is TGCGCCAGCAGCTTGGGACAGCCGAACACTGAAGCTTTCTTT. Amino acid sequence: CASSLGQPNTEAFF. Drawing the rest from reference TRBV5-1 and TRBJ1-1, the complete variable domain is KAGVTQTPRYLIKTRGQQVTLSCSPISGHRSVSWYQQTPGQGLQFLFEYFSETQRNKGNFPGRFSGRQFSNSRSEMNVSTLELGDSALYLCASSLGQPNTEAFFGQGTRLTVV.

This clone was observed a single time. This rearrangement joins TRBV7-9 to TRBJ2-3; 8 bases match TRBD2. The CDR3 has 16 amino acids. With 5 bases clipped from V and 3 bases from J, the junction kept 10 bases outside the gene matches. CDR1 is SEHNR, CDR2 FQNEAQ, per germline (reference sequence). This CDR3 reads CASSTPRASGTDTQYF. DNA for the CDR3: TGTGCCAGCAGCACCCCTCGGGCTAGCGGGACAGATACGCAGTATTTT.

The genes are TRBV19 and TRBJ1-1; TRBD1 might be the D (5 bases). Germline V lookup: CDR1 LNHDA, CDR2 SQIVND (reference sequence). The CDR3 is 15 residues long. With 7 bases removed from V and 5 bases from J, the gap between germline ends came to 20 bases. The CDR3 DNA is TGTGCCAGTACCCACGGGGGGGGGAAACGGACTGAAGCTTTCTTT. It yields the protein CASTHGGGKRTEAFF. The whole variable domain, remainder taken from reference TRBV19 and TRBJ1-1, is DGGITQSPKYLFRKEGQNVTLSCEQNLNHDAMYWYRQDPGQGLRLIYYSQIVNDFQKGDIAEGYSVSREKKESFPLTVTSAQKNPTAFYLCASTHGGGKRTEAFFGQGTRLTVV.

The V call is TRBV19, the J call TRBJ1-5; no reliable D call. V was cut by 9 bases and J by 3 bases, with 12 bases left in between. The CDR3 sequence is 13 residues long. CDR1 and CDR2 (germline): LNHDA, SQIVND (reference sequence). The CDR3 here is CASARISNQPQHF. DNA of the CDR3: TGTGCCAGCGCCCGGATTTCCAATCAGCCCCAGCATTTT.

The V gene is TRBV6-5, the J gene TRBJ1-2; D uncertain. Deletions cut 1 base from V and 7 bases from J, with 4 bases between. The CDR3 is 11 amino acids. Germline V lookup: CDR1 MNHEY, CDR2 SVGAGI. The CDR3 nucleotides read TGTGCCAGCAGTTACTTGGGTGGCTACACCTTC. Its protein product is CASSYLGGYTF.

The V gene is TRBV4-2, the J gene TRBJ2-6, with D unresolved. CDR3 length: 16 amino acids. CDR1 and CDR2 (germline): LGHNA, YNFKEQ. V was clipped by 3 bases and J by 0 bases, with 9 bases between them. CDR3 sequence reads: CASSQVTYSGANVLTF. In DNA form, the CDR3 reads TGTGCCAGCAGCCAGGTAACATACTCTGGGGCCAACGTCCTGACTTTC.

This clone was detected only once. V gene TRBV15 combines with J gene TRBJ2-7; tentatively, D is TRBD1 (6 bases). Germline V lookup: CDR1 LNHNV, CDR2 YYDKDF (reference sequence). Trimming shortened V by 3 bases and J by 7 bases, and 19 bases separated the two germline ends. The CDR3 is made up of 15 amino acids. DNA for the CDR3: TGTGCCACCAGCAGGTTTTTGGGCTCAGGGGAGGAGCAGTACTTC. It yields the protein CATSRFLGSGEEQYF.

The rearrangement uses TRBV20-1 and TRBJ2-3; no clear D gene. The CDR3 consists of 11 residues. Germline V gene lookup returns CDR1 DFQATT and CDR2 SNEGSKA (reference sequence). Trimming pared 5 bases from V and 5 bases from J, leaving 8 bases between. This chain's CDR3 is CSAAPGDTQYF. The CDR3 DNA follows: TGCAGTGCTGCTCCTGGAGATACGCAGTATTTT.

The chain recombines TRBV28 with TRBJ1-4; a weak D match, TRBD1 (6 bases). This CDR3 has 13 residues. Deletions cut 5 bases from V and 10 bases from J, with 14 bases between. Germline CDR1 reads MDHEN; CDR2 reads SYDVKM. The CDR3 DNA sequence: TGTGCCAGCAGTCGACAGGAGGCGGGAAAACTGTTTTTT. It is translated as CASSRQEAGKLFF.

The chain has TRBV11-3 and TRBJ2-1, with D possibly matching TRBD1 (5 bases). Germline CDR1 is SGHNT and CDR2 is YENEEA. Trimming took off 5 bases at V and 5 bases at J, with 16 bases between the two ends. The CDR3 contains 15 residues. CDR3 loop: CASSPEQAVHNEQFF. CDR3 in DNA: TGTGCCAGCAGCCCGGAACAGGCCGTACACAATGAGCAGTTCTTC.

This chain links TRBV6-1 with TRBJ2-5; D may be TRBD1 (6 bases). Germline assignment: CDR1 MNHNS and CDR2 SASEGT. Trimming pared 3 bases from V and 4 bases from J, leaving 12 bases between. The CDR3 has 14 residues. The CDR3 DNA sequence: TGTGCCAGCAGTGAGCCGGGACACGGAGAGACCCAGTACTTC. Residues: CASSEPGHGETQYF.

The chain uses TRBV9 and TRBJ2-1; D is undetermined. The V gene's germline CDR1 is SGDLS and CDR2 YYNGEE. The CDR3 has 16 amino acids. V dropped 0 bases and J dropped 1 base, with 11 bases sitting between them. Here the CDR3 DNA reads TGTGCCAGCAGCGTAGCGGAAACTCCTTCCTACAATGAGCAGTTCTTC. Protein: CASSVAETPSYNEQFF.

This clone was observed once. The chain combines TRBV30 with TRBJ2-1, with D unclear. The V gene lost 0 bases and the J gene lost 8 bases, with 11 bases spanning the gap. CDR1 is GTSNPN and CDR2 is SVGIG in the germline V gene (reference sequence). This CDR3 is 13 amino acids long. This CDR3 reads CAWSVRGIDEQFF. CDR3 bases: TGTGCCTGGAGTGTACGAGGAATCGATGAGCAGTTCTTC. The full variable domain, completed using reference TRBV30 and TRBJ2-1, is SQTIHQWPATLVQPVGSPLSLECTVEGTSNPNLYWYRQAAGRGLQLLFYSVGIGQISSEVPQNLSASRPQDRQFILSSKKLLLSDSGFYLCAWSVRGIDEQFFGPGTRLTVL.

This chain joins TRBV14 and TRBJ2-1; 9 nucleotides align to TRBD2. The germline CDR1 and CDR2 sequences are SGHDN and FVKESK. The junction had 10 bases not matched to a gene; V was cut back by 4 bases and J by 9 bases. This CDR3 has 15 amino acids. CDR3 sequence: CASSPLELAGSEQFF. CDR3 coding DNA: TGTGCCAGCAGCCCCCTAGAACTAGCGGGCAGTGAGCAGTTCTTC.

CDR3 sequence (DNA): TGTGCCACCGTTCACAATGACAGGGGTTTCGCTGAAGCTTTCTTT. It specifies CATVHNDRGFAEAFF. V usage is TRBV28 and J usage is TRBJ1-1; 8 bases fit TRBD1. Trimming removed 10 bases from V and 6 bases from J; junction bases left unmatched: 16. Looked up from germline, CDR1 is MDHEN and CDR2 is SYDVKM. The CDR3 sequence is 15 residues long.

In this sample, this clone turned up once. V gene TRBV11-2 combines with J gene TRBJ1-1; 8 positions agree with TRBD1. The CDR3 length is 15 residues. The V gene end was trimmed by 2 bases and the J gene end by 4 bases; junction bases not matched to a gene: 6. Looked up from germline, CDR1 is SGHAT and CDR2 is FQNNGV. Here the CDR3 reads CASSLQGASATEAFF. The CDR3 nucleotides are TGTGCCAGCAGCTTACAGGGGGCAAGTGCCACTGAAGCTTTCTTT.

The J gene is TRBJ1-2, the V gene TRBV15, with D possibly TRBD1 on 5 matching bases. With 3 bases removed from V and 8 bases from J, the gap between germline ends came to 10 bases. In germline, CDR1 is LNHNV, CDR2 YYDKDF (reference sequence). The CDR3 extends over 12 amino acids. Written as DNA, the CDR3 is TGTGCCACCAGCAGCGGGGGGGGAGGCTACACCTTC. This translates into CATSSGGGGYTF.

The V gene is TRBV3-1 (or the pseudogene TRBV3-2), the J gene TRBJ1-3; D ambiguous. The CDR3 is 15 amino acids. V was clipped by 4 bases and J by 0 bases, with 10 bases between them. Per the germline V gene, CDR1 is LGHDT and CDR2 is YNNKEL (reference sequence). CDR3 protein: CASSLNWGSGNTIYF. DNA for the CDR3: TGTGCCAGCAGCCTGAATTGGGGCTCTGGAAACACCATATATTTT.

V is TRBV4-1 and J is TRBJ1-1, with D maybe TRBD1 (5 bases). The CDR3 consists of 13 residues. Trimming pared 6 bases from V and 6 bases from J, leaving 14 bases between. The V gene's germline CDR1 is MGHRA and CDR2 YSYEKL. The CDR3 nucleotides are TGCGCCAGCAGGCAGGGTGGCGTATCTGAAGCTTTCTTT. Its translation is CASRQGGVSEAFF.

This CDR3 reads CASSWWTLNTEAFF. In nucleotides, the CDR3 is TGTGCCAGCAGCTGGTGGACGCTGAACACTGAAGCTTTCTTT. The V and J genes are TRBV5-6 and TRBJ1-1; D gene unclear. The CDR3 extends over 14 amino acids. The V gene's germline CDR1 is SGHDT and CDR2 YYEEEE. V lost 3 bases to trimming and J lost 0 bases, with 9 bases between them.

This chain uses TRBV5-1 with TRBJ2-1; 11 bases match TRBD2. Germline loops: CDR1 SGHRS, CDR2 YFSETQ. This CDR3 is 15 amino acids long. V trimming: 4 bases; J trimming: 10 bases; junction bases outside the gene matches: 10. CDR3 in amino acids: CASSVGLAGGSEQFF. Here the CDR3 DNA reads TGCGCCAGCAGCGTAGGACTAGCGGGTGGCTCGGAGCAGTTCTTC.

This clone came up once. V and J are TRBV6-4 and TRBJ1-6; D uncertain. Trimming took 4 bases from V and 10 from J, leaving 14 bases between them. Germline V lookup: CDR1 MRHNA, CDR2 SNTAGT. The CDR3 contains 14 residues. CDR3 sequence (DNA): TGTGCCAGCAGTGTCACGGACGGTGGGTCACCCCTCCACTTT. Amino acid sequence: CASSVTDGGSPLHF.

The gene calls are TRBV2 and TRBJ2-3; 11 nucleotides align to TRBD2. V dropped 5 bases and J dropped 2; count of bases not matched to a gene: 9. The V gene's germline CDR1 is SNHLY and CDR2 FYNNEI. The CDR3 runs to 17 residues. The CDR3: CASSPGSSGRLTDTQYF. The CDR3 DNA reads TGTGCCAGCAGTCCCGGGTCTAGCGGGAGGCTCACAGATACGCAGTATTTT. The variable domain in full, completed from reference TRBV2 and TRBJ2-3, reads EPEVTQTPSHQVTQMGQEVILRCVPISNHLYFYWYRQILGQKVEFLVSFYNNEISEKSEIFDDQFSVERPDGSNFTLKIRSTKLEDSAMYFCASSPGSSGRLTDTQYFGPGTRLTVL.

The chain combines TRBV28 with TRBJ2-6; 7 positions match TRBD1. The CDR3 is 16 amino acids. Trimming removed 3 bases from V and 0 bases from J; junction bases left unmatched: 2. CDR1 and CDR2 from the germline V gene are MDHEN and SYDVKM. CDR3 region: CASSLTGNSGANVLTF. Written as DNA, the CDR3 is TGTGCCAGCAGTTTGACAGGGAACTCTGGGGCCAACGTCCTGACTTTC.

The V call is TRBV28, the J call TRBJ2-3; 11 bases are shared with TRBD2. Unmatched junction bases numbered 20, after V lost 6 bases and J lost 0 bases. The CDR3 length is 21 residues. The V gene's germline CDR1 is MDHEN and CDR2 SYDVKM. The CDR3 sequence: CASRQHPGLKLAGASTDTQYF. As DNA, the CDR3 is TGTGCCAGCAGACAACATCCGGGACTTAAACTAGCGGGGGCTAGCACAGATACGCAGTATTTT.

This sequence joins TRBV5-1 and TRBJ2-1; TRBD2 aligns across 7 bases. Germline CDR1 and CDR2: SGHRS and YFSETQ. The CDR3 sequence is 16 residues long. V lost 0 bases and J lost 3; bases outside the gene matches: 6. In DNA, the CDR3 is TGCGCCAGCAGCTTGGATTCGGCGGGAGACTACAATGAGCAGTTCTTC. Translating it yields CASSLDSAGDYNEQFF.

This chain uses TRBV28 with TRBJ2-5; 14 nucleotides line up with TRBD2. Germline lookup yields CDR1 MDHEN and CDR2 SYDVKM. This CDR3 has 16 residues. V gave up 4 bases and J gave up 5 bases; unmatched junction bases: 6. The CDR3 sequence: CASSSPGTSGGETQYF. The DNA for the CDR3 is TGTGCCAGCAGTTCGCCCGGGACTAGCGGGGGTGAGACCCAGTACTTC. The full variable domain, completed using reference TRBV28 and TRBJ2-5, is DVKVTQSSRYLVKRTGEKVFLECVQDMDHENMFWYRQDPGLGLRLIYFSYDVKMKEKGDIPEGYSVSREKKERFSLILESASTNQTSMYLCASSSPGTSGGETQYFGPGTRLLVL.